This T cell receptor beta chain comes out of a study of T cells in localized non-small cell lung cancer. Study-wide findings and caveats: A higher density of T cells in blood coincided with extended overall survival. A median of roughly 52 of the top 100 tumor clones appeared in adjacent lung, which was paired and uninvolved. Sequencing was limited to one tumor region, leaving the possibility of heterogeneity open. Of the tissues analyzed, uninvolved adjacent lung showed maximal T cell clonality, greater than tumor.

The assay was immunoSEQ multiplex PCR, and TCRdb's table has in-frame clones only and misses some. The table lists around 69,000 clones, 85% to 90% of them singletons. Regarding this clone: What it binds is unknown.

The CDR3 spans 15 residues. The V and J ends lost 3 bases and 6 bases, in that order; junction bases with no gene match: 5. The germline V gene encodes CDR1 SNHLY and CDR2 FYNNEI. The chain has TRBV2 and TRBJ2-3, with TRBD2 identical over 11 bases. The sequenced sample was peripheral blood, obtained before any cancer treatment. This TCR was recovered from a woman aged 35-75 years with stage I lung adenocarcinoma. The CDR3 loop is CASSDSGRGEDTQYF. DNA for the CDR3: TGTGCCAGCAGTGATAGCGGGAGGGGGGAGGATACGCAGTATTTT.